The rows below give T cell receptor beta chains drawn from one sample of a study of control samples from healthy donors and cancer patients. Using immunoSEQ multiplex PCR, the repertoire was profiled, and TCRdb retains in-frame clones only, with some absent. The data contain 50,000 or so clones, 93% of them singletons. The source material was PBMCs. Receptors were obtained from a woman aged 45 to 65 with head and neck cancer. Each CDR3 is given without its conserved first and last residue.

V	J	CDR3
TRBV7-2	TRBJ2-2	ASSLLTGRGAGELF
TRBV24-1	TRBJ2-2	ATSLSGLASGELF
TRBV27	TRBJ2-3	ASSPRVAGNTDTQY
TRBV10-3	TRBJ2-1	AISEGLAGAGEQF
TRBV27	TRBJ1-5	ASSPYGTGSNQPQH
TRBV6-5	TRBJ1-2	AIGPPRGYT
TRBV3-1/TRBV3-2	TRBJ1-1	ASSQGNTEAF
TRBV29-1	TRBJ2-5	SAPRQGSETQY
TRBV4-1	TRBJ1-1	ASSQVRFVRKQNTEAF
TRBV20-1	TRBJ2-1	SASDSGGLSSYNEQF
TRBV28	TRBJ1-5	ASTPLRGEGQPQH
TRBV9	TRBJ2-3	ASSVASGSADTQY
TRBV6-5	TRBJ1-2	ASDSPPFYGYT
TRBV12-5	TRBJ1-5	ASAEGDQPQH
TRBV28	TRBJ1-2	ASGPLLANYGYT
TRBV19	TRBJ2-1	ASKRSGRGNEQF
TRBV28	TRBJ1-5	ASSFPFSNQPQH
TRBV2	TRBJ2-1	ASRRLGSYNEQF
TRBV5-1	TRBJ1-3	ASSLVGGPSGNTIY
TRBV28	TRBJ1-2	ASGRGYGYT
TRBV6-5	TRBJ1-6	ASSRKGQGNSPLH
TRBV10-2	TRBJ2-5	ASRRQLEETQY
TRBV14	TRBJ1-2	ASSQTINYGYT
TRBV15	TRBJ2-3	ATSREGQGTDTQY
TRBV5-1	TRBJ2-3	ASSVDYTDTQY
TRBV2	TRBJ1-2	ASSEPDRADNYGYT
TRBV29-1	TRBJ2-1	SALLESYNEQF